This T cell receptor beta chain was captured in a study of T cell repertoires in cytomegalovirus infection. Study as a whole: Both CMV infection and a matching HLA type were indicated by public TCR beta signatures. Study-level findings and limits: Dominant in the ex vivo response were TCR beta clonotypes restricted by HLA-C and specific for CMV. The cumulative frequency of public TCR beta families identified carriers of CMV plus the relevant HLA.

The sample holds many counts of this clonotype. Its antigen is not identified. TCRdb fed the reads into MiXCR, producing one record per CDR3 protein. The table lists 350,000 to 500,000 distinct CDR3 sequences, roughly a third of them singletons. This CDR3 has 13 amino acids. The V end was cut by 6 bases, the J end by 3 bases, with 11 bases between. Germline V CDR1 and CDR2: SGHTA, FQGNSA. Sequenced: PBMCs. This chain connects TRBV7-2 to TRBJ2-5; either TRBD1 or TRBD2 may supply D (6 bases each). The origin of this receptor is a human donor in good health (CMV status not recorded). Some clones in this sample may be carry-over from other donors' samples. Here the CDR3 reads CASRQRGEETQYF. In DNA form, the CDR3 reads TGTGCCAGCAGGCAGAGGGGGGAAGAGACCCAGTACTTC.